The T cell receptor beta chain under discussion was sequenced for a study of T cell clones after liver transplantation. At the level of the study: Draws occurred before transplant, before withdrawal, and after complete or failed withdrawal.

TCRdb's table, derived via immunoSEQ multiplex PCR, lists solely in-frame clones and lacks some. The profile shows roughly 19,000 clones, around 91% of them singletons. The germline CDR1 and CDR2 sequences are MDHEN and SYDVKM. V was clipped by 7 bases and J by 7 bases, with 13 bases between them. The CDR3 runs 12 residues. Sequenced material: CD8+ T cells from blood, taken around 42 months after liver transplant. The chain recombines TRBV28 with TRBJ1-1; unclear D gene. The sequence derives from a human patient who received a liver transplant. Certain T cells may be donor cells from the graft. This CDR3 is CASTQDWGEAFF. DNA of the CDR3: TGTGCCAGCACTCAGGACTGGGGTGAAGCTTTCTTT.